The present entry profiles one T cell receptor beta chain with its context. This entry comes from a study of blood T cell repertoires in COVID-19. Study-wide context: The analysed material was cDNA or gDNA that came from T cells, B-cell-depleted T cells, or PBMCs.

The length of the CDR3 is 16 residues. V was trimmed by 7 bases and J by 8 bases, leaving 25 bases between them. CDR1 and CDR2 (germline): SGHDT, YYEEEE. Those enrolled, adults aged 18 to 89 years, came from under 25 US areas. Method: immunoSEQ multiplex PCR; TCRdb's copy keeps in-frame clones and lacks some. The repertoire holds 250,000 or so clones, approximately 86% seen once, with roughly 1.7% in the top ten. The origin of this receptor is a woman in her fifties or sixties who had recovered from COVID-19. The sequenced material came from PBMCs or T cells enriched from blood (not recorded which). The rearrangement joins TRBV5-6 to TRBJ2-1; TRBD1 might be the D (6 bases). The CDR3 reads CASARPTQGAWDEQFF. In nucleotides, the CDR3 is TGTGCCAGCGCTCGCCCCACACAGGGCGCCTGGGATGAGCAGTTCTTC.